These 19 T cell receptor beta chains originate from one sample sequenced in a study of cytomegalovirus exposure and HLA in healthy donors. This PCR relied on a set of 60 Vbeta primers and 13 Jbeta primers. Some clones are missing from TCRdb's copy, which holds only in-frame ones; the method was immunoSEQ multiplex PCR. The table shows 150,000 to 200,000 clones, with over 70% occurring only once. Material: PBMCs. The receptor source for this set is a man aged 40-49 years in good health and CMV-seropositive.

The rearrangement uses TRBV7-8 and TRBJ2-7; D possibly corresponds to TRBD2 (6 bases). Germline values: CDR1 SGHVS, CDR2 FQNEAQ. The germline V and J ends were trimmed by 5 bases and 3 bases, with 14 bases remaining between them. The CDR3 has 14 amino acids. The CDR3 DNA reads TGTGCCAGCAGCCCCCTGACTAGGGTCTACGAGCAGTACTTC. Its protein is CASSPLTRVYEQYF.

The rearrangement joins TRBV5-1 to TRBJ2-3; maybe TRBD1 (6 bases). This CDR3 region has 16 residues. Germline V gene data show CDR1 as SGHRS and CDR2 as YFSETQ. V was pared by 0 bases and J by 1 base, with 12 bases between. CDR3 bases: TGCGCCAGCAGCTTGGCCCCGCCAGGGGGCACAGATACGCAGTATTTT. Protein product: CASSLAPPGGTDTQYF.

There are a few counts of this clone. The CDR3: CASSYGQSSYNEQFF. Here the CDR3 DNA reads TGTGCCAGCAGTTACGGACAGAGCTCCTACAATGAGCAGTTCTTC. V gene TRBV6-5 combines with J gene TRBJ2-1; a possible D gene is TRBD1 (6 bases). Trimming shortened V by 2 bases and J by 0 bases, and 8 bases separated the two germline ends. The germline V gene encodes CDR1 MNHEY and CDR2 SVGAGI. The CDR3 spans 15 residues.

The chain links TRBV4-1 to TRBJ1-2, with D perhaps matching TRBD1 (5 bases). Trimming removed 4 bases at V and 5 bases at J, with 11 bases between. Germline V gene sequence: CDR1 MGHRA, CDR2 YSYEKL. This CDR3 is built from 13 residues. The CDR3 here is CASSPVGGYGYTF. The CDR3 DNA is TGCGCCAGCAGCCCGGTTGGGGGGTATGGCTACACCTTC.

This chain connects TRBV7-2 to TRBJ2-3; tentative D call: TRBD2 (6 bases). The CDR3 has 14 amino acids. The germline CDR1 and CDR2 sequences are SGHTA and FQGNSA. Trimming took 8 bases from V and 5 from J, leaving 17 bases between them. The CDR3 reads CASLPSFGGDTQYF. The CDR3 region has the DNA TGTGCCAGCCTACCTAGTTTCGGGGGAGATACGCAGTATTTT.

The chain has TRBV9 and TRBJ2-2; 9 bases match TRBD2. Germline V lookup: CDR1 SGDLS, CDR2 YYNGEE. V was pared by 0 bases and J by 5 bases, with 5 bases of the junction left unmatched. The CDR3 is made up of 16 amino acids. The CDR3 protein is CASSVDLAGRTGELFF. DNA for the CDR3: TGTGCCAGCAGCGTAGACCTAGCGGGACGGACCGGGGAGCTGTTTTTT.

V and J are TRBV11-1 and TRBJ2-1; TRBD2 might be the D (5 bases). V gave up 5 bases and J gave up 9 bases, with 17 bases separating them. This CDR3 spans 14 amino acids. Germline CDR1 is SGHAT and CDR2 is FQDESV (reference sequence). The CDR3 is CASSPGSGYGEQFF. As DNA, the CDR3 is TGTGCCAGCAGCCCGGGTTCGGGGTATGGTGAGCAGTTCTTC.

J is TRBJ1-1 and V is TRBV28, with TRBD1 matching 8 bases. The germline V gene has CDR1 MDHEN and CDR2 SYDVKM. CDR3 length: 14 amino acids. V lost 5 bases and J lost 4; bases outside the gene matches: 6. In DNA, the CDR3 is TGTGCCAGCAGTACTTGGGACAGGATCACTGAAGCTTTCTTT. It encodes CASSTWDRITEAFF.

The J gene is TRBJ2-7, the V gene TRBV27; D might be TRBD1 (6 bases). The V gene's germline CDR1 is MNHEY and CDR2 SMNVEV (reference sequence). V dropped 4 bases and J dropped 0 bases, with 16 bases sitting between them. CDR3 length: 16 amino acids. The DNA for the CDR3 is TGTGCCAGCAGTTGGTCCTACAGGGCTGTCTCCTACGAGCAGTACTTC. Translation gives CASSWSYRAVSYEQYF.

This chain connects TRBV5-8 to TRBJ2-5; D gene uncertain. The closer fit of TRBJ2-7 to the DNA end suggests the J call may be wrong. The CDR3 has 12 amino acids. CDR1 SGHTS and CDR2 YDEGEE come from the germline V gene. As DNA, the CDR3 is TGTGCCAGCAGACGAGTCTCCTACGAGCAGTACTTC. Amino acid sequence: CASRRVSYEQYF.

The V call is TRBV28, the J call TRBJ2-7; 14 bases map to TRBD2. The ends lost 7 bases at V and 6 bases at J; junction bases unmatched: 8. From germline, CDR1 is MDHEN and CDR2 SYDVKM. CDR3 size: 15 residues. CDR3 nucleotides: TGTGCCAGCACTTCGGGACTAGCGGGAGCTCCCGAGCAGTACTTC. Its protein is CASTSGLAGAPEQYF.

CDR3 nucleotides: TGTGCCAGCAGCTTGCGAGTGGATGGCTACACCTTC. Translation: CASSLRVDGYTF. The genes are TRBV5-5 and TRBJ1-2; D is undetermined. The CDR3 covers 12 residues. CDR1 is SGHKS and CDR2 is YYEKEE in the germline V gene (reference sequence). V dropped 1 base and J dropped 6 bases, with 7 bases sitting between them.

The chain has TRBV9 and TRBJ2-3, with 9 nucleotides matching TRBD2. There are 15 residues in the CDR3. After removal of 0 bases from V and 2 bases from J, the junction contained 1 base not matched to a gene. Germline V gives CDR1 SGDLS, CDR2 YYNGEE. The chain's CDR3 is CASSVGTSATDTQYF. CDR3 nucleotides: TGTGCCAGCAGCGTAGGGACTAGCGCCACAGATACGCAGTATTTT.

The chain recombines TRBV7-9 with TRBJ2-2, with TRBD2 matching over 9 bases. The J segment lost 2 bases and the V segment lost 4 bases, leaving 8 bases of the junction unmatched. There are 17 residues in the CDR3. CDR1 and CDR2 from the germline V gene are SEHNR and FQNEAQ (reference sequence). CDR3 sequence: CASSSFSGSLNTGELFF. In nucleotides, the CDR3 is TGTGCCAGCAGCTCATTTAGCGGGAGTCTTAACACCGGGGAGCTGTTTTTT.

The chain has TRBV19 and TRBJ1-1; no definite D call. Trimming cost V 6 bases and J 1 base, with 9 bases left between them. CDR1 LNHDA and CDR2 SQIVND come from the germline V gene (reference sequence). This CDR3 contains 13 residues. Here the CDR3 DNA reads TGTGCCAGTAGATCCTTCCCGAACACTGAAGCTTTCTTT. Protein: CASRSFPNTEAFF.

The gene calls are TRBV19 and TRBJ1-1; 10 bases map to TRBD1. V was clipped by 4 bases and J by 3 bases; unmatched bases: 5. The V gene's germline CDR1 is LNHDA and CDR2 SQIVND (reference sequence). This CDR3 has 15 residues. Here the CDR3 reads CASSKTGGTDTEAFF. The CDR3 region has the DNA TGTGCCAGTAGTAAGACAGGGGGCACGGACACTGAAGCTTTCTTT.

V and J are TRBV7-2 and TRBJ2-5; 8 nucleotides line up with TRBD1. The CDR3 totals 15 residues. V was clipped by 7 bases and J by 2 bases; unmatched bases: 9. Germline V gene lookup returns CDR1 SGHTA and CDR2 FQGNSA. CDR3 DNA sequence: TGTGCCAGCACCAGGACAGGGCCCCCTCAAGAGACCCAGTACTTC. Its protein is CASTRTGPPQETQYF.

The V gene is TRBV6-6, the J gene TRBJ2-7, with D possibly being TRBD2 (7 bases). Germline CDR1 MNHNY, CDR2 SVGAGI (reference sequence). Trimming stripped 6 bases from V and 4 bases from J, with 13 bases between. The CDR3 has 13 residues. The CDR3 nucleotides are TGTGCCAGCAGCCCGGGGGGACATTACGAGCAGTACTTC. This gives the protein CASSPGGHYEQYF.

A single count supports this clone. The CDR3 bases are TGTGCCAGCAGCCCCCTGCAGATGAACACTGAAGCTTTCTTT. Amino acid sequence: CASSPLQMNTEAFF. The chain employs TRBV11-2 and TRBJ1-1, with no clear D. The CDR3 consists of 14 residues. Germline values: CDR1 SGHAT, CDR2 FQNNGV. Between the trimmed V and J ends, which lost 5 bases and 0 bases, there was a span of 10 bases.